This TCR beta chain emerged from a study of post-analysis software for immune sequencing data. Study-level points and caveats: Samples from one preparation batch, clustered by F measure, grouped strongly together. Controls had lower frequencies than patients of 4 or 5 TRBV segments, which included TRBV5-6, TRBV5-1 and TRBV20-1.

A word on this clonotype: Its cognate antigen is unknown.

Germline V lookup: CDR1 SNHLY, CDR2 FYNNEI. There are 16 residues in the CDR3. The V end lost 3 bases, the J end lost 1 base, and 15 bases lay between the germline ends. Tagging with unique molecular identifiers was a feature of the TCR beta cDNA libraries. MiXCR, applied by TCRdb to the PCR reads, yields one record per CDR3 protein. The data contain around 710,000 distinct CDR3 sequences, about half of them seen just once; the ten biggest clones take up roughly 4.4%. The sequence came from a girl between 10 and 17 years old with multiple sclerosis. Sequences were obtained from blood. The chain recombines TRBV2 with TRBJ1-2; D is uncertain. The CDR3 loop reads CASSEAAVNFNYGYTF. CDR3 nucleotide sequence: TGTGCCAGCAGTGAGGCGGCAGTAAATTTTAACTATGGCTACACCTTC.